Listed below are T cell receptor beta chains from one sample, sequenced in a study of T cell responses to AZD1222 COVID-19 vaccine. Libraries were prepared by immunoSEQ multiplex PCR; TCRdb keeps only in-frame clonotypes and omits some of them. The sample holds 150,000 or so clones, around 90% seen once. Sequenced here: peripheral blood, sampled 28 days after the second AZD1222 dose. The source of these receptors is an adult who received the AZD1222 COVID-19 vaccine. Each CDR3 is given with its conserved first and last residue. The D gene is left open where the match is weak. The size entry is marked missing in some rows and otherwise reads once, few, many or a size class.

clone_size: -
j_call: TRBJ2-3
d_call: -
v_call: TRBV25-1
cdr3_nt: TGTGCCAGCAGTGAATATAGAGGGGTTCCAGATACGCAGTATTTT
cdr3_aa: CASSEYRGVPDTQYF

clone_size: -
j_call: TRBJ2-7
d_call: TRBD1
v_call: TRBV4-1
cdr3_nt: TGCGCCAGCAGCCAAGGAAAATCGTCGGACAGGAGCTCCTACGAGCAGTACTTC
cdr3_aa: CASSQGKSSDRSSYEQYF

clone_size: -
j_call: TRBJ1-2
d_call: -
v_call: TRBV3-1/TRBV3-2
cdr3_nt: TGTGCCAGCAGCCAAGATGTGACAGGCTATGGCTACACCTTC
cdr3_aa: CASSQDVTGYGYTF

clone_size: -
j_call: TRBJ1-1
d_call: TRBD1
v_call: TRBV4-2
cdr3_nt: TGTGCCAGCAGCCAACAGGGGGTGGATCTGTCTGAAGCTTTCTTT
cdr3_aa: CASSQQGVDLSEAFF

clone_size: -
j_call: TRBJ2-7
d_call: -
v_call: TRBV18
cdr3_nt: TGTGCCAGCTCACCAGAGTACGAGCAGTACTTC
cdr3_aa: CASSPEYEQYF

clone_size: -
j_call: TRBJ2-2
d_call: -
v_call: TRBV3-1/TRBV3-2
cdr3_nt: TGTGCCAGCAGCCAAGGGCAGGGGAAGACCGGGGAGCTGTTTTTT
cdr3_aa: CASSQGQGKTGELFF

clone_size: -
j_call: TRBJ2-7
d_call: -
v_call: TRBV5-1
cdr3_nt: TGCGCCAGCAGCTTGCGGGTCGACTCCTACGAGCAGTACTTC
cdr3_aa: CASSLRVDSYEQYF

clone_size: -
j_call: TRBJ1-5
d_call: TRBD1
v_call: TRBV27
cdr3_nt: TGTGCCAGCAGTTCTCTCTTGGACAGGGAGGTCAATCAGCCCCAGCATTTT
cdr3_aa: CASSSLLDREVNQPQHF

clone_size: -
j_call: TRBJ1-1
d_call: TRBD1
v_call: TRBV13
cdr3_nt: TGTGCCAGCAGCTCCCCGGACAGGCTAATTAACACTGAAGCTTTCTTT
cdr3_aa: CASSSPDRLINTEAFF

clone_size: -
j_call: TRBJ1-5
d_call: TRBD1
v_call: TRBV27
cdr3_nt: TGTGCCAGCAGTTTGTCGGGGACAGGGAAAGAGCCCCAGCATTTT
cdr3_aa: CASSLSGTGKEPQHF

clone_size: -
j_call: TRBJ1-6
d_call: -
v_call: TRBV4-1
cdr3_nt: TGCGCCAGCAGCCATGCGGGAAATAATTCACCCCTCCACTTT
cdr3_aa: CASSHAGNNSPLHF

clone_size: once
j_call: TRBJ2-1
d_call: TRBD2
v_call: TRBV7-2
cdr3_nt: TGTGCCAGCAGCCGGGGGGGGATAAATGAGCAGTTCTTC
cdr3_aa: CASSRGGINEQFF

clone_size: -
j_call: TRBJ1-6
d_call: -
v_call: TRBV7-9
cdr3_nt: TGTGCCAGCAGCTTCAATGAGTTTAATTCACCCCTCCACTTT
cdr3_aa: CASSFNEFNSPLHF

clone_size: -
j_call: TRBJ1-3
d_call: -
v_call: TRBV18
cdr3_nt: TGTGCCAGCTCACCCTCACTGAGGGATGGAAACACCATATATTTT
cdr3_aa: CASSPSLRDGNTIYF

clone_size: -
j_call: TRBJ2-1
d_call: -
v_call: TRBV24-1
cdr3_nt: TGTGCCACCAGTGATTTGCTCAGGGATAGCTCCTACAATGAGCAGTTCTTC
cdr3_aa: CATSDLLRDSSYNEQFF

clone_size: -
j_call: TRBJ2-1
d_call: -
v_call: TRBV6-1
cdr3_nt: TGTGCCAGCAGTGAAGTGGGGGATTACAATGAGCAGTTCTTC
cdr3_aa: CASSEVGDYNEQFF

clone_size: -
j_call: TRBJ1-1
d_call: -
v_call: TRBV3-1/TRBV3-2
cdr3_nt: TGTGCCAGCAGCCAAGATCGCGGGACTGAAGCTTTCTTT
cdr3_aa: CASSQDRGTEAFF

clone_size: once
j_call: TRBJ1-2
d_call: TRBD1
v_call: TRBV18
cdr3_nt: TGTGCCAGCTCACCAGACAGGGCCGGCTACACCTTC
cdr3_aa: CASSPDRAGYTF

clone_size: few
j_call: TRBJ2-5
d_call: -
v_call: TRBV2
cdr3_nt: TGTGCCAGCAGTGAACAAAGGGACCAAGAGACCCAGTACTTC
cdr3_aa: CASSEQRDQETQYF

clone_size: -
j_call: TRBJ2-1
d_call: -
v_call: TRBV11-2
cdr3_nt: TGTGCCAGCAGCTCCCCGGAATACTACAATGAGCAGTTCTTC
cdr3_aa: CASSSPEYYNEQFF

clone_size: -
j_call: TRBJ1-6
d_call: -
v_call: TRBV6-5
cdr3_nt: TGTGCCAGCAGTTACTCCCGGACGAATAATTCACCCCTCCACTTT
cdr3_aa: CASSYSRTNNSPLHF

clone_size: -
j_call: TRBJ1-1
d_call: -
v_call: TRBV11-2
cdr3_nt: TGTGCCAGCAGCTTAGGGGAAGCTTTCTTT
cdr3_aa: CASSLGEAFF

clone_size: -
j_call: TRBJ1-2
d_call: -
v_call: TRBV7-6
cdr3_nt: TGTGCCAGCAGCTTAGGCCGGGCCACTCCCTATGGCTACACCTTC
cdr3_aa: CASSLGRATPYGYTF

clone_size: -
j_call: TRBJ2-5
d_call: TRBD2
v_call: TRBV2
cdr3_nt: TGTGCCCGGGAGACTAGCGGGGACCAAGAGACCCAGTACTTC
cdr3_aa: CARETSGDQETQYF

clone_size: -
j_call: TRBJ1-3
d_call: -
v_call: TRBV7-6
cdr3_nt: TGTGCCAGCAGCCTCAGCGGGGACTCTGGAAACACCATATATTTT
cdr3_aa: CASSLSGDSGNTIYF

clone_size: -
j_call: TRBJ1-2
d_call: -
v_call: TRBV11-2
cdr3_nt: TGTGCCAGCAGCTTAAAGGGTTATGGCTACACCTTC
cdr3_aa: CASSLKGYGYTF

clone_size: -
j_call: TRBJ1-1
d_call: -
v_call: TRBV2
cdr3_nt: TGTGCCATAGGTGGGGGAATCCCCCGCCGGCCTGAAGCTTTCTTT
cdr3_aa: CAIGGGIPRRPEAFF

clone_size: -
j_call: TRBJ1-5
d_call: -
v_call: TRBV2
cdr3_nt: TGTGCCAGCAGTGTACAGGGTTCACAGCCCCAGCATTTT
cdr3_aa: CASSVQGSQPQHF

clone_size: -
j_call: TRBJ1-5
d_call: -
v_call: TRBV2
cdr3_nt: TGTGCCAGCGCGGATACGGCAGGCAATCAGCCCCAGCATTTT
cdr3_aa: CASADTAGNQPQHF

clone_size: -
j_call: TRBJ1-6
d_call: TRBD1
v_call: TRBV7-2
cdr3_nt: TGTGCCAGCAGCCCTCTCACAGGGGATTCCTCACCCCTCCACTTT
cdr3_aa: CASSPLTGDSSPLHF

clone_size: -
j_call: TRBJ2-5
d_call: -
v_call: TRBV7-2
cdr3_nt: TGTGCCAGCAGCTTAAGGAGGGCAGGGGGTCCAATGACTAAAGAGACCCAGTACTTC
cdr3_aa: CASSLRRAGGPMTKETQYF

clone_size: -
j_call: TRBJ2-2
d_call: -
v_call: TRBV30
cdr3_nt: TGTGCCTGGAGTGTAATCTCTCACACCGGGGAGCTGTTTTTT
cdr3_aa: CAWSVISHTGELFF

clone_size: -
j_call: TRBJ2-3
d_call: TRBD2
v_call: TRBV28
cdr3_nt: TGTGCCAGCAGTTCGCCTCACTCCGGGACTAGCGGTCCCCCAGATACGCAGTATTTT
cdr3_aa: CASSSPHSGTSGPPDTQYF

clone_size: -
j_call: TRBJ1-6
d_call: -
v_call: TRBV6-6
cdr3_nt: TGTGCCAGCAGTTATCAGTTCAGGGACTCACCCCTCCACTTT
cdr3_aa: CASSYQFRDSPLHF

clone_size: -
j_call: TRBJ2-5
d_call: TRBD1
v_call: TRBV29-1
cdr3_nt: TGCAGCGTTCGACAGGGGGCTGGAGAGACCCAGTACTTC
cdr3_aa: CSVRQGAGETQYF

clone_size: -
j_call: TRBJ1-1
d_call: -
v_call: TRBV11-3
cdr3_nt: TGTGCCAGCAGCAGCGAGTTGAACACTGAAGCTTTCTTT
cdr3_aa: CASSSELNTEAFF

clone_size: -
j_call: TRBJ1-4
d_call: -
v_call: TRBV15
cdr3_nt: TGTGCCACCAGCCCGGGTCGGGGTAGCGTTGAAAAACTGTTTTTT
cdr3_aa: CATSPGRGSVEKLFF

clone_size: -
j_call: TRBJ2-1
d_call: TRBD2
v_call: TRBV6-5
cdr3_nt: TGTGCCAGCAGTTCAGGACTAGTTTTTAACCATGAGCAGTTCTTC
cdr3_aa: CASSSGLVFNHEQFF

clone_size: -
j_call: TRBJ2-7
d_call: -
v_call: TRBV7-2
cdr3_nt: TGTGCCAGCAGTTTCCCCTACCACCGGGGCCTAAGCTCCTACGAGCAGTACTTC
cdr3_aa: CASSFPYHRGLSSYEQYF

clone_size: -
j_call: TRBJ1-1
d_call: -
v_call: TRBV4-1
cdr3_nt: TGCGCCAGCAGCCAAGTACTACAAATGAACACTGAAGCTTTCTTT
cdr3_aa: CASSQVLQMNTEAFF

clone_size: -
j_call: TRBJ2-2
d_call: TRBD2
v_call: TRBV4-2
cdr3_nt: TGTGCCAGCAGCCAAGAACTAGAGCGGGGGGGTTACACCGGGGAGCTGTTTTTT
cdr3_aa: CASSQELERGGYTGELFF

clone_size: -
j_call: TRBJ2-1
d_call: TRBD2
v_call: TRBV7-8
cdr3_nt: TGTGCCAGCAGCCTCTTTGCAGCGGGGGGCGCAATCTCCTACAATGAGCAGTTCTTC
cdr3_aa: CASSLFAAGGAISYNEQFF

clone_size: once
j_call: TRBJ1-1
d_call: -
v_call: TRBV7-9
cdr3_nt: TGTGCCAGCAGCCGGGAGTTCATAGGTGAAGCTTTCTTT
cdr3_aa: CASSREFIGEAFF

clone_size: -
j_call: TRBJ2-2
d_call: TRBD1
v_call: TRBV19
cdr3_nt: TGTGCCAGTAGTGGGGGACAGGGGGCTTCCGGGGAGCTGTTTTTT
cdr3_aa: CASSGGQGASGELFF

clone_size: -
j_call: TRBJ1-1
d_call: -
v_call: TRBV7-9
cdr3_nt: TGTGCCAGCAGCTTCGGGACCACGGGAGCTTTCTTT
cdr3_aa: CASSFGTTGAFF

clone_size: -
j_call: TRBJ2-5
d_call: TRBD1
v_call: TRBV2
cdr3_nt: TGTGCCAGCAGGAGGGACAGCCAAGAGACCCAGTACTTC
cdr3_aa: CASRRDSQETQYF

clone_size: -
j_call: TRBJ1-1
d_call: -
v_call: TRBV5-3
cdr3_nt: TGTGCCCGAACGGCGGGTGAAGCTTTCTTT
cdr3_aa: CARTAGEAFF

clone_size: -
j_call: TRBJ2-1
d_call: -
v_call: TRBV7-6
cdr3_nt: TGTGCCAGCAGCCTCCGGGACTCGGGAATCCATGAGCAGTTCTTC
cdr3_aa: CASSLRDSGIHEQFF

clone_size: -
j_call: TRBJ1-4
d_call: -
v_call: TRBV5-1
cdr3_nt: TGCGCCAGCAGCGAGGGGCCGGAGGGGGATGAAAAACTGTTTTTT
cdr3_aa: CASSEGPEGDEKLFF

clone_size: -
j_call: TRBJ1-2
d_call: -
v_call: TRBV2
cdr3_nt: TGTGCCAGCAGTCCTCGGGGAGGGGGGAACTATGGCTACACCTTC
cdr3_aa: CASSPRGGGNYGYTF

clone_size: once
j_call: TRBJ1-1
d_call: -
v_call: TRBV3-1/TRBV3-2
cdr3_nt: TGTGCCAGCAGCCAAGATTTGGGTTTGAACACTGAAGCTTTCTTT
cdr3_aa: CASSQDLGLNTEAFF

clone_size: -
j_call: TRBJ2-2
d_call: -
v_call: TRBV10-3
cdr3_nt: TGTGCCATCAGTTTTTGGGGGGGCGTTCTCGGGGAGCTGTTTTTT
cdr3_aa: CAISFWGGVLGELFF

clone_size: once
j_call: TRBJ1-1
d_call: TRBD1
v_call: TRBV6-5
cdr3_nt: TGTGCCAGCAGCCTCGGACAGGGGGATGGTACTGAAGCTTTCTTT
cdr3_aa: CASSLGQGDGTEAFF

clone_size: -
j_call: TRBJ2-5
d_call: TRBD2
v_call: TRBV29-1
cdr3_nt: TGCAGCGGTCTCAGCGGGGGGGCTTCAGAGACCCAGTACTTC
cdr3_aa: CSGLSGGASETQYF

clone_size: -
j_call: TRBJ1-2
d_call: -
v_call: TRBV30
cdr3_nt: TGTGCCTGGAGCCTTGACAGCACCTCTCTTGGCTACACCTTC
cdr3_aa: CAWSLDSTSLGYTF